This T cell receptor (beta chain) was documented in a study of cytomegalovirus exposure and HLA in healthy donors. The overall study: From donors who were HLA-typed, an early data release held approximately 84 million unique TCRs. Overall study findings and caveats: Excluded were some V segments that proved indistinguishable, including TRBV6-2 and TRBV6-3.

Germline CDR1 reads SQVTM; CDR2 reads ANQGSEA. The CDR3 consists of 15 residues. V dropped 3 bases and J dropped 4; count of bases not matched to a gene: 11. PCR amplification relied on 60 Vbeta primers (plus 13 Jbeta primers). Sequencing used immunoSEQ multiplex PCR; TCRdb keeps in-frame clones, though not all of them. The repertoire holds just over 150,000 clones, with roughly 85% as singletons. Worth noting for this clone: Its antigen is not known.

Material for sequencing was PBMCs. The rearrangement links TRBV29-1 to TRBJ1-2, with 7 bases identical to TRBD1. The receptor comes from a woman aged 45-65 years in good health and CMV-seropositive. The CDR3 protein is CSVDTTSGTAYGYTF. DNA of the CDR3: TGCAGCGTTGATACTACGAGTGGGACAGCCTATGGCTACACCTTC.